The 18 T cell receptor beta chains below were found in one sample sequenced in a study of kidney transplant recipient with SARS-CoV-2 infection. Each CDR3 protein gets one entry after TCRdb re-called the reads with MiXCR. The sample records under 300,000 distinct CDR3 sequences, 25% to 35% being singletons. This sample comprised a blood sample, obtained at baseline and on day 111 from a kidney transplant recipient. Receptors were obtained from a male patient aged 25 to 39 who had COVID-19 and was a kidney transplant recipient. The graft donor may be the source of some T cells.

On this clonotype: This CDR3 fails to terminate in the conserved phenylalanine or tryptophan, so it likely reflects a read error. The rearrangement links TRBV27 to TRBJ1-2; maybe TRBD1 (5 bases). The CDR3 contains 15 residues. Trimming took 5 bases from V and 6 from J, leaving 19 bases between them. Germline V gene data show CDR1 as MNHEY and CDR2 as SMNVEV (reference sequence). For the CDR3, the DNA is TGTGCCAGCAGTGAGTACAGTGCCAGCAGGGATGGCTACACCCTC. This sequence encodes CASSEYSASRDGYTL.

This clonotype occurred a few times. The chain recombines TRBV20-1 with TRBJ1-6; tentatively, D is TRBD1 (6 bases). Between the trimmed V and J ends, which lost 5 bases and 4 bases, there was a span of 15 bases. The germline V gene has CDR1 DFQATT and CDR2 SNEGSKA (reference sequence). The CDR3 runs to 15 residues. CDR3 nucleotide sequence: TGCAGTGCTCGCCGTAGGGGGGGGTATAATTCACCCCTCCACTTT. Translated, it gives CSARRRGGYNSPLHF.

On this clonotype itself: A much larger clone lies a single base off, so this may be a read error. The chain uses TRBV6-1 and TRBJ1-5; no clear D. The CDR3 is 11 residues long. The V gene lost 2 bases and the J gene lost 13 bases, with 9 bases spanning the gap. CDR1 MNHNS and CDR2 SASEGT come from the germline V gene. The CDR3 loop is CASSENTEQHF. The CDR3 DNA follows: TGTGCCAGCAGTGAAAATACAGAACAGCATTTT.

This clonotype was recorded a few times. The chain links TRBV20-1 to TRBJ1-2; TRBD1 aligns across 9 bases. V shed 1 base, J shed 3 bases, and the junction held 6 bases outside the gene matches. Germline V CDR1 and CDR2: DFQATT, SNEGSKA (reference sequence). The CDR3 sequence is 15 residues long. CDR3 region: CSARARDREDYGYTF. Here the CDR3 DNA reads TGCAGTGCTAGAGCCCGGGACAGGGAAGACTATGGCTACACCTTC.

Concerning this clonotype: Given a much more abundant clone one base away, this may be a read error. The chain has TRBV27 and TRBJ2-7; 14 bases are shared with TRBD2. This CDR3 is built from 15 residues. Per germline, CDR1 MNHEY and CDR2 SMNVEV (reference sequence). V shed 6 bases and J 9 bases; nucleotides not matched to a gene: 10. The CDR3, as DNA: TGTGCCAGCAGAGGGACTAGCGGGAGACGGGGCGGGCAGTACTTC. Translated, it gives CASRGTSGRRGGQYF.

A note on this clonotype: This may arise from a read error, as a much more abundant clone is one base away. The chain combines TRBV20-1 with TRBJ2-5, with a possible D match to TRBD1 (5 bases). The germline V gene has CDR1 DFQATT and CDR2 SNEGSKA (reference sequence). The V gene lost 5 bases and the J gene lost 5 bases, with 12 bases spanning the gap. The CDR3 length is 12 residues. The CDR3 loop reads CSAYFKGETQYF. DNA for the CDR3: TGCAGTGCTTACTTTAAGGGGGAGACCCAGTACTTC.

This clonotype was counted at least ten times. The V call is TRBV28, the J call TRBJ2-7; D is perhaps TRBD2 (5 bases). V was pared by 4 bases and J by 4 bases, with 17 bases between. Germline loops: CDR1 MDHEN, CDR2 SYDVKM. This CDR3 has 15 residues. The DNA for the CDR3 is TGTGCCAGCAGTTCGAGGAGGACTCCTATTTACGAGCAGTACTTC. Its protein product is CASSSRRTPIYEQYF.

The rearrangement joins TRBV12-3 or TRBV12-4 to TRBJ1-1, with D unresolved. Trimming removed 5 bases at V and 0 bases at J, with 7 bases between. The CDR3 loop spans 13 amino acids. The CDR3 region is CASSVSMNTEAFF. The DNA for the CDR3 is TGTGCCAGCAGTGTGTCCATGAACACTGAAGCTTTCTTT.

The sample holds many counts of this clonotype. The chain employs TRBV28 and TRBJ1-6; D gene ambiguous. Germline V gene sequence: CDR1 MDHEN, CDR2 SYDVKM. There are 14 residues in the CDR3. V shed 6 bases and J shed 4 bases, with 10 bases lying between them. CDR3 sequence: CASSAAVYNSPLHF. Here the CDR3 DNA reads TGTGCCAGCAGCGCCGCAGTTTATAATTCACCCCTCCACTTT.

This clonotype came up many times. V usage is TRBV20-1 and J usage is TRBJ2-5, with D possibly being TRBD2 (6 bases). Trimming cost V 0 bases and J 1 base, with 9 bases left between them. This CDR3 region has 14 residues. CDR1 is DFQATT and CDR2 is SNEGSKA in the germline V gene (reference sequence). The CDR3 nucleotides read TGCAGTGCTAGAGATGGAGGGTCCCAAGAGACCCAGTACTTC. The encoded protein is CSARDGGSQETQYF.

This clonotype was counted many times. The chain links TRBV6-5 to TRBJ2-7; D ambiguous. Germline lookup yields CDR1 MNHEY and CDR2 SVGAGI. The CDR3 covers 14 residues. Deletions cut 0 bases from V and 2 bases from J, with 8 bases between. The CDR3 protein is CASSYSGLTYEQYF. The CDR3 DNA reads TGTGCCAGCAGTTACTCTGGCCTAACCTACGAGCAGTACTTC.

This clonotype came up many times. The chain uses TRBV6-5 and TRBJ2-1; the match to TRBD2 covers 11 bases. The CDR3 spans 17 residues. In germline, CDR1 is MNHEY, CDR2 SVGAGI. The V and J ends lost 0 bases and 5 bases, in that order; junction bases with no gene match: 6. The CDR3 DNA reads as TGTGCCAGCAGTTACTCGGGACTAGCGGTCCGGAACAATGAGCAGTTCTTC. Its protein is CASSYSGLAVRNNEQFF.

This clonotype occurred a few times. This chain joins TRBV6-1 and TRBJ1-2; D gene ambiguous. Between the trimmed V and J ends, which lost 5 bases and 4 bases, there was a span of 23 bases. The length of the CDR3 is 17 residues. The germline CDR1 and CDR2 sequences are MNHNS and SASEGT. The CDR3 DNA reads TGTGCCAGCAGTAAGTTCGCCTCTATGCGAAAGACCTATGGCTACACCTTC. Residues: CASSKFASMRKTYGYTF.

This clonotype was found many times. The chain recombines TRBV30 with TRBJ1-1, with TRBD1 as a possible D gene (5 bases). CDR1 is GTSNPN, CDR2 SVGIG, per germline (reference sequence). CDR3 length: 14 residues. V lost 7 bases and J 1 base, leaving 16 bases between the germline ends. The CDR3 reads CASTALGTNTEAFF. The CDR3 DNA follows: TGTGCCTCGACAGCATTGGGGACGAACACTGAAGCTTTCTTT.

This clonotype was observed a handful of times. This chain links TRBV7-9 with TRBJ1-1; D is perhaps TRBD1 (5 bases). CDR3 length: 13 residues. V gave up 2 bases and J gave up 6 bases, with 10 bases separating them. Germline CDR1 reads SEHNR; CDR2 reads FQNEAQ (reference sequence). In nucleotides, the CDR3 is TGTGCCAGCAGCTTACTCGGGGACGCTGAAGCTTTCTTT. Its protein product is CASSLLGDAEAFF. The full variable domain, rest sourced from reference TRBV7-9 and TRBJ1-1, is DTGVSQNPRHKITKRGQNVTFRCDPISEHNRLYWYRQTLGQGPEFLTYFQNEAQLEKSRLLSDRFSAERPKGSFSTLEIQRTEQGDSAMYLCASSLLGDAEAFFGQGTRLTVV.

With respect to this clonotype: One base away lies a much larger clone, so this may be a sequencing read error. This chain's CDR3 is CAGSRRLAGDLITDTQYF. The DNA of the CDR3 is TGTGCCGGCAGCCGCAGACTAGCGGGGGACCTAATCACAGATACGCAGTATTTT. This rearrangement joins TRBV4-2 to TRBJ2-3, with 12 positions matching TRBD2. Germline loops: CDR1 LGHNA, CDR2 YNFKEQ. The CDR3 is made up of 18 amino acids.

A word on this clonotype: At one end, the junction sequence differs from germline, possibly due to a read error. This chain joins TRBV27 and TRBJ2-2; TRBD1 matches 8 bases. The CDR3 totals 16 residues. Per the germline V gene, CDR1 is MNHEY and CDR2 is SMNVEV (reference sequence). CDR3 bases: TGTGCCGGCAGTAGGAGGACAGGGCGGAACACCGGGGAGCTGTTTTTT. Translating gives CAGSRRTGRNTGELFF.

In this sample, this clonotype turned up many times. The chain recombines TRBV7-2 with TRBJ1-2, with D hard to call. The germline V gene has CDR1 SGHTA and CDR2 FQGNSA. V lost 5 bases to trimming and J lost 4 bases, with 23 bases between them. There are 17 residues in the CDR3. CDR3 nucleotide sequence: TGTGCCAGCAGCGGGTCAAACAGAGACGGAAAGACCTATGGCTACACCTTC. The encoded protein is CASSGSNRDGKTYGYTF.